This T cell receptor (beta chain) was retrieved from a study of T cells in Graves' hyperthyroidism and ophthalmopathy. This CDR3 has 19 residues. V lost 4 bases and J lost 5; bases outside the gene matches: 16. The germline V gene encodes CDR1 ENHRY and CDR2 SYGVKD. General study points: From stable hyperthyroidism, ophthalmopathy was set apart by a 13 V-J model.

It was considered stable Graves' hyperthyroidism when ophthalmopathy did not progress within 18 months. Hyperthyroidism patients were newly diagnosed, had disease duration under 2 months, and were aged 18 to 65 years. This clonotype has a count of ten or more. Its antigen is not known. RNA transcripts yielded amplified TCR beta CDR3 regions. Carried out on the TCR CDR3, a first-round RT-PCR used the HTBI primer set. TCRdb itself ran the multiplex PCR reads through MiXCR, one entry per CDR3 protein. The profile shows 600,000 to 650,000 distinct CDR3 sequences, 15% to 20% of them singletons. Material for sequencing was blood. This clonotype was obtained from a woman younger than 45 with Graves' hyperthyroidism. The rearrangement uses TRBV10-3 and TRBJ2-1, with TRBD2 matching over 11 bases. CDR3: CAISVGTSGQLGANNEQFF. The CDR3 bases are TGTGCCATCAGTGTAGGGACTAGCGGTCAACTCGGGGCTAACAATGAGCAGTTCTTC.